The sequence of this T cell receptor (beta chain) was determined in a study of Tregs in tolerant kidney transplant recipients (dated by TCRdb to the late 2010s). Some background on the complete study: Related donors were used in the transplants with nonmyeloablative bone marrow transplantation, and mixed chimerism was transient in the human trials. The study applied TCRbeta sequencing to find donor-specific regulatory T cells before combined kidney and bone marrow transplantation and then followed those same cells after transplant.

The sample's time point label is to be understood as: blood sample drawn before combined kidney and bone marrow transplant. Unstimulated Tregs (CD4+CD25+CD127-), CD4+ non-Tregs (CD4+CD25-), CD4 and CD8 cells were FACS-sorted from thawed PBMCs. Several combined kidney and bone marrow transplant recipients from the ITN036ST trial were included as patients, and samples were available only from these trial subjects. Healthy control blood was processed to PBMCs with a Ficoll density gradient and then cryopreserved, whereas patient PBMCs were collected both before and after transplant. The research as a whole found: For some patients the PCR primers changed over time, which made it impossible to compare the samples from those patients at the nucleotide level. The most biologically relevant and donor-specific TCRbeta repertoire appeared to be identified by expanding Tregs with activated donor B cells. In tolerant patients, the expansion of donor-specific Tregs was greater than global Treg expansion, suggesting that the expansion was antigen-driven rather than nonspecific. Biological reproducibility was not directly addressed, though technical replication error appeared minimal. Because only a small number of patients were included, the study had limitations, and the results will need to be validated in larger populations as well as under other immunosuppression protocols.

In the case of this clone: Which antigen it targets is not known. Base qualities are not provided; no much larger clone lies one nucleotide away.

Trimming at the junction amounts to 0 bases on V and 8 bases on J, and the germline ends lie 12 bases apart. The CDR3 runs 13 residues from the cysteine to the phenylalanine. The kept DNA is CDR3 alone, 39 bases in frame from the first base. Via the germline V gene, CDR1 is SGHRS and CDR2 YFSETQ. For TCRbeta CDR3 sequencing, genomic DNA was extracted from sorted cells using the QIAGEN DNeasy Blood and Tissue Kit. High-throughput TCRbeta CDR3 sequencing, which included PCR amplification with bias correction and internal controls, was done commercially through immunoSEQ. In the source study's methods: Unique productive TCRbeta sequences were defined by CDR3 nucleotide sequence where primers matched, and otherwise by CDR3 amino acid sequence together with Vbeta and Jbeta genes. To correct sorting error, sequences shared between sorted populations at a frequency ratio of 2:1 or less were removed; the rest were assigned to the higher population. Donor-reactive sequences were defined as at least 5-fold expanded in CFSE-low cells versus unstimulated cells, with frequency of at least 0.01% in CFSE-low cells. Repertoire divergence was quantified by Jensen-Shannon divergence calculated from the top 100 TCRbeta sequences ranked by frequency. For any sample with multiple sequencing runs, sorting error was corrected in each run separately before the runs were pooled. Not all clones reach the TCRdb copy of this immuneACCESS table, which keeps in-frame sequences only. Checked studies attribute under half of the gap to unresolved V genes and leave the rest unexplained. V and J calls and clone size come straight from that table; D and trimming were deduced from the DNA. The sample records over 60,000 clones, 98% of which are singletons. The ten largest account for over 0.45% of the sample.

The receptor chain draws on TRBV5-1 and TRBJ2-7, with no confidently assigned D gene. The sample in question was CD4+ T cells from blood, obtained before the transplant. The receptor was isolated from a human donor who received a combined kidney and bone marrow transplant. The CDR3 protein: CASSLAVEEQQYF. The bases read TGCGCCAGCAGCTTGGCCGTCGAGGAACAGCAGTACTTC.